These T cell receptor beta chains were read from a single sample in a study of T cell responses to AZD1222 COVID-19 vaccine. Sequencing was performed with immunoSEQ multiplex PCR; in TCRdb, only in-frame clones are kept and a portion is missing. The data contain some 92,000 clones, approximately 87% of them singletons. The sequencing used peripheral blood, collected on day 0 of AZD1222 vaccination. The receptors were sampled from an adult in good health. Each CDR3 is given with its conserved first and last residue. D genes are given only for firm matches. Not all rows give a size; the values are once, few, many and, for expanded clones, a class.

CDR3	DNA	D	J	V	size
CASSAPRQADDNSPLHF	TGTGCCAGCAGCGCTCCGCGACAGGCGGACGATAATTCACCCCTCCACTTT	NA	TRBJ1-6	TRBV9	NA
CASSYGRRNTEAFF	TGTGCCAGCAGTTACGGGAGGAGAAACACTGAAGCTTTCTTT	NA	TRBJ1-1	TRBV6-6	NA
CASSGTGGFMNTEAFF	TGCGCCAGCAGCGGGACAGGGGGATTTATGAACACTGAAGCTTTCTTT	TRBD1	TRBJ1-1	TRBV10-2	NA
CASSETGSYTF	TGTGCCAGCAGTGAGACAGGGAGCTACACCTTC	TRBD1	TRBJ1-2	TRBV25-1	NA
CASSYTGNMNTEAFF	TGTGCCAGCAGTTACACAGGTAACATGAACACTGAAGCTTTCTTT	NA	TRBJ1-1	TRBV6-5	NA
CASSLTQGSQPQHF	TGTGCCAGCAGTTTAACTCAGGGGAGTCAGCCCCAGCATTTT	NA	TRBJ1-5	TRBV28	NA
CATSRLGVNQPQHF	TGTGCCACCAGCAGGCTAGGGGTGAATCAGCCCCAGCATTTT	NA	TRBJ1-5	TRBV15	NA
CASSDRVDYGYTF	TGTGCCAGCAGTGACAGGGTCGACTATGGCTACACCTTC	TRBD1	TRBJ1-2	TRBV6-2/TRBV6-3	NA
CASSTRRDTGRYEQYF	TGTGCCAGCAGCACACGCCGGGACACCGGTCGCTACGAGCAGTACTTC	NA	TRBJ2-7	TRBV13	NA
CASSYSSDNTDTQYF	TGCGCCAGCAGCTATTCGAGCGACAACACAGATACGCAGTATTTT	NA	TRBJ2-3	TRBV5-1	NA
CASSSTPGSTGTEAFF	TGTGCCAGCAGTTCCACACCGGGTTCCACGGGCACTGAAGCTTTCTTT	NA	TRBJ1-1	TRBV28	NA
CASSVTARTNTEAFF	TGCGCCAGCAGCGTGACAGCCAGGACGAACACTGAAGCTTTCTTT	NA	TRBJ1-1	TRBV5-1	NA
CASSQRTSNYEQYF	TGTGCCAGCAGCCAACGGACTAGTAATTACGAGCAGTACTTC	TRBD2	TRBJ2-7	TRBV4-2	NA
CASSSRTSGIDEQYF	TGTGCCAGCAGCTCCCGGACTAGCGGGATTGACGAGCAGTACTTC	TRBD2	TRBJ2-7	TRBV5-4	few
CASSPRQGPSTDTQYF	TGTGCCAGCTCACCACGCCAGGGGCCTAGCACAGATACGCAGTATTTT	NA	TRBJ2-3	TRBV18	NA
CSARGGTDTQYF	TGCAGCGCCAGGGGAGGCACAGATACGCAGTATTTT	NA	TRBJ2-3	TRBV29-1	NA
CATSRDYGSGTGDPRSDSPLHF	TGTGCCACCAGCAGAGATTACGGATCCGGGACAGGCGACCCGAGGTCGGATTCACCCCTCCACTTT	TRBD1	TRBJ1-6	TRBV15	NA
CASSLKGETIPRNNEQFF	TGTGCCAGCAGCTTAAAAGGGGAGACAATACCTCGCAACAATGAGCAGTTCTTC	NA	TRBJ2-1	TRBV7-3	NA
CASALDTSNYGYTF	TGCGCCAGCGCCTTAGACACATCTAACTATGGCTACACCTTC	NA	TRBJ1-2	TRBV5-1	few
CASRGTNQPQHF	TGTGCCAGCAGGGGCACCAATCAGCCCCAGCATTTT	NA	TRBJ1-5	TRBV6-5	NA
CSVEYLEAFF	TGCAGCGTTGAATATCTTGAAGCTTTCTTT	NA	TRBJ1-1	TRBV29-1	NA
CSARAGNTIYF	TGCAGCGCGAGGGCTGGAAACACCATATATTTT	NA	TRBJ1-3	TRBV29-1	NA